This T cell receptor (beta chain) was captured by sequencing in a study of vaccination effects on CD4 cells after COVID-19. Study information: Convalescent patients (n = two) were sampled 16 days and one week prevaccination.

Viral peptide pools were used in the ViraFEST assay to expand antigen-specific CD4+ T cells, and sequencing came afterward. The culture ran for about 11 days, and then CD4+ T cells were isolated. The person had PCR-confirmed SARS-CoV-2 infection between March and December 2020. The authors replaced half the medium with IL-2 medium on days 3 and 7. Sequencing was performed with immunoSEQ multiplex PCR; in TCRdb, only in-frame clones are kept and a portion is missing. The table lists about 45,000 clones, 60% to 75% of them singletons. Study-wide results and caveats: Late post-vaccination samples showed marked contraction of infection- and vaccine-induced clones. Small numbers of convalescent patients limited the study. It also lacked early post-infection timepoints.

Germline loops: CDR1 SGHVS, CDR2 FNYEAQ. The length of the CDR3 is 19 residues. Trimming took 1 base from V and 2 from J, leaving 24 bases between them. On this clone itself: Its target is not known.

This sequence originates from a human donor who had a prior SARS-CoV-2 infection. V usage is TRBV7-6 and J usage is TRBJ2-7; D tentatively reads TRBD1 or TRBD2 (6 bases each). The input for sequencing was CD4+ T cells from PBMCs cultured with a peptide pool, taken before COVID-19 vaccination. The CDR3 nucleotides are TGTGCCAGCAGCTTAGATCCAGGGGAGGTTTGGGGCCCCACCTACGAGCAGTACTTC. Its translation: CASSLDPGEVWGPTYEQYF.